What follows are 14 T cell receptor beta chains derived from one specimen sequenced in a study of identical twins. TCRdb re-called the 5' RACE reads through MiXCR, storing one row per CDR3 protein. In the table there are some 1,700,000 distinct CDR3 sequences, more than 30% of which are singletons. Sequenced input: cord blood. The source is a newborn girl in good health.

This clonotype has only a few counts. The genes are TRBV5-1 and TRBJ1-2, with 8 bases that match TRBD1. This CDR3 spans 14 amino acids. Germline trimming cut 3 bases from V and 8 bases from J; bases unmatched to any gene: 9. The V gene's germline CDR1 is SGHRS and CDR2 YFSETQ. CDR3 amino acids: CASSSTQTGAGYTF. CDR3 coding DNA: TGCGCCAGCAGCTCGACTCAGACAGGGGCCGGCTACACCTTC.

For the CDR3, the DNA is TGTGCCAGCAGCAACCAAGGACAGGGCTATTATGGCTACACCTTC. This translates into CASSNQGQGYYGYTF. The genes are TRBV21-1 and TRBJ1-2; the table assigns TRBD1, which was not confirmed against the DNA. TRBV21-1 is recorded as a pseudogene. The length of the CDR3 is 15 residues.

This clonotype was detected a few times. The genes are TRBV7-6 and TRBJ2-3; no firm D call. The germline V and J ends were trimmed by 5 bases and 0 bases, with 12 bases remaining between them. Per germline, CDR1 SGHVS and CDR2 FNYEAQ. This CDR3 has 15 residues. CDR3 DNA sequence: TGTGCCAGCAGCCCGTCCACCGTCAGCACAGATACGCAGTATTTT. Encoded protein: CASSPSTVSTDTQYF.

The chain is built from TRBV14 and TRBJ1-4; D is unclear. Germline assignment: CDR1 SGHDN and CDR2 FVKESK. Between the trimmed V and J ends, which lost 0 bases and 5 bases, there was a span of 7 bases. This CDR3 region has 14 residues. In DNA form, the CDR3 reads TGTGCCAGCAGCCAAGAGCGGCGGAATGAAAAACTGTTTTTT. Translated, it gives CASSQERRNEKLFF.

This sequence joins TRBV24-1 and TRBJ1-6, with TRBD1 identical over 8 bases. Germline V gene sequence: CDR1 KGHDR, CDR2 SFDVKD. The CDR3 length is 13 residues. The V segment lost 9 bases and the J segment 7 bases; nucleotides outside the gene matches: 4. CDR3 sequence (DNA): TGTGCCACCGCCGGGACAGGAAATTCACCCCTCCACTTT. Translating gives CATAGTGNSPLHF.

Ten or more counts support this clonotype. The J gene is TRBJ1-2, the V gene TRBV6-6, with 7 bases lining up with TRBD1. CDR3 size: 14 residues. Trimming removed 2 bases from V and 0 bases from J; junction bases left unmatched: 0. Per germline, CDR1 MNHNY and CDR2 SVGAGI (reference sequence). In DNA form, the CDR3 reads TGTGCCAGCAGTTACGGGACAGCTAACTATGGCTACACCTTC. This encodes CASSYGTANYGYTF.

This clonotype has more than one count but fewer than ten. The chain has TRBV21-1 and TRBJ1-4. TRBV21-1 is flagged as a pseudogene. CDR3 length: 16 residues. The CDR3 DNA is TGTGCCAGCAGCAAAGAATGCAGAACAACTAATGAAAAACTGTTTTTT. The encoded protein is CASSKECRTTNEKLFF.

The V gene is TRBV27, the J gene TRBJ1-4; no clear D gene. Germline V gene sequence: CDR1 MNHEY, CDR2 SMNVEV (reference sequence). Trimming left V 8 bases short and J 15 bases short, with 13 bases between. The CDR3 covers 10 residues. The CDR3 DNA follows: TGTGCCAGCTTTAAGACAATATTGTTTTTT. It translates to CASFKTILFF.

This clonotype has at least ten counts. V and J are TRBV7-2 and TRBJ2-7; D remains unclear. From germline, CDR1 is SGHTA and CDR2 FQGNSA. Deletions cut 1 base from V and 6 bases from J, with 4 bases between. This CDR3 spans 11 amino acids. The DNA for the CDR3 is TGTGCCAGCAGCTTAGTAAGCGAGCAGTACTTC. This sequence encodes CASSLVSEQYF.

This clonotype was seen more than once but under ten times. CDR3 in amino acids: CASSHDTSWGSPLHF. DNA for the CDR3: TGTGCCAGCAGCCACGACACTTCATGGGGTTCACCCCTCCACTTT. V usage is TRBV4-2 and J usage is TRBJ1-6, with D unresolved. Germline V CDR1 and CDR2: LGHNA, YNFKEQ. CDR3 length: 15 amino acids. V shed 3 bases and J shed 9 bases, with 15 bases lying between them.

In DNA form, the CDR3 reads TGTGCCAGCAGCCTCCACCTGGGTGGGGAGCAGTTCTTC. It codes for CASSLHLGGEQFF. V is TRBV11-1 and J is TRBJ2-1; D remains unclear. V was clipped by 5 bases and J by 10 bases, with 15 bases between them. There are 13 residues in the CDR3. Germline V CDR1 and CDR2: SGHAT, FQDESV (reference sequence).

V is TRBV29-1 and J is TRBJ2-1; 8 nucleotides line up with TRBD2. J lost 0 bases, V lost 4 bases, and 5 bases had no gene match. The germline CDR1 and CDR2 sequences are SQVTM and ANQGSEA. This CDR3 is 15 amino acids long. CDR3 bases: TGCAGCGTTGTACTAGCGGACAGCTCCTACAATGAGCAGTTCTTC. Protein: CSVVLADSSYNEQFF.

The chain has TRBV3-1 and TRBJ1-1, with D uncertain. Trimming took off 2 bases at V and 6 bases at J, with 10 bases between the two ends. Germline CDR1 LGHDT, CDR2 YNNKEL (reference sequence). The CDR3 extends over 13 amino acids. The CDR3 nucleotides read TGTGCCAGCAGCCAACCCTCCGTCGCTGAAGCTTTCTTT. Translated, it gives CASSQPSVAEAFF. Filled out from reference TRBV3-1 and TRBJ1-1, the complete variable domain reads DTAVSQTPKYLVTQMGNDKSIKCEQNLGHDTMYWYKQDSKKFLKIMFSYNNKELIINETVPNRFSPKSPDKAHLNLHINSLELGDSAVYFCASSQPSVAEAFFGQGTRLTVV.

Details on this clonotype: A read error is possible here, since a much larger clone lies one base away. The chain has TRBV3-1 and TRBJ2-3, with D tentatively TRBD2 (5 bases). CDR3 size: 16 residues. Germline assignment: CDR1 LGHDT and CDR2 YNNKEL (reference sequence). The germline V and J ends were trimmed by 1 base and 6 bases, with 17 bases remaining between them. CDR3 in amino acids: CASSQVSRLAPDTQYF. CDR3 in DNA: TGTGCCAGCAGCCAAGTGTCAAGGCTAGCACCCGATACGCAGTATTTT.